Listed below are T cell receptor beta chains from one sample, sequenced in a study of T cell responses to AZD1222 COVID-19 vaccine. TCRdb's copy holds only in-frame clones and misses some; the assay was immunoSEQ multiplex PCR. The sample has about 100,000 clones, approximately 89% seen once; the top ten hold roughly 10%. The sample here was peripheral blood, taken 28 days after the second AZD1222 dose. Every receptor here comes from an adult who received the AZD1222 COVID-19 vaccine. Each CDR3 is given with its conserved first and last residue. A D gene is named only where the DNA matches it firmly.

13	TRBJ1-1	.	TRBV2	CASSDHRDTEAFF	TGTGCCAGCAGCGACCACAGGGATACCGAAGCTTTCTTT
14	TRBJ2-7	TRBD1	TRBV4-2	CASSQAGGDYEQYF	TGTGCCAGCAGCCAAGCAGGGGGCGACTACGAGCAGTACTTC
14	TRBJ1-2	TRBD1	TRBV5-1	CASSLAGGSYGYTF	TGCGCCAGCAGCTTGGCAGGGGGTAGCTATGGCTACACCTTC
14	TRBJ1-2	.	TRBV9	CASSPGGGVYGYTF	TGTGCCAGCAGCCCCGGCGGGGGCGTCTATGGCTACACCTTC
15	TRBJ2-3	TRBD1	TRBV7-3	CASSDRQGGTDTQYF	TGTGCCAGCAGCGACCGACAGGGTGGCACAGATACGCAGTATTTT
14	TRBJ2-7	.	TRBV30	CAWSVIGGLSGQYF	TGTGCCTGGAGTGTCATAGGGGGGCTTAGTGGGCAGTACTTC
19	TRBJ2-3	TRBD2	TRBV9	CASSVEGVAGISSTDTQYF	TGTGCCAGCAGCGTAGAAGGAGTAGCGGGTATCTCTAGCACAGATACGCAGTATTTT
14	TRBJ2-4	.	TRBV9	CASSLRDRGDIQYF	TGTGCCAGCAGCCTCCGGGACCGCGGGGACATTCAGTACTTC
15	TRBJ2-7	TRBD1	TRBV7-2	CASRQGQRSSYEQYF	TGTGCCAGCAGGCAGGGACAGAGAAGCTCCTACGAGCAGTACTTC
14	TRBJ1-2	.	TRBV7-9	CASSQETANYGYTF	TGTGCCAGCAGCCAAGAAACGGCAAACTATGGCTACACCTTC
16	TRBJ1-5	TRBD1	TRBV15	CATSRGTGVMNQPQHF	TGTGCCACCAGCAGAGGTACAGGGGTTATGAATCAGCCCCAGCATTTT